Here is one TCR beta chain with its context. The target antigen is unknown. This specimen belongs to a study of CD8+ T cells in alopecia areata. Overall study findings and caveats: Clonality exceeded that of normal scalp in lesional scalp, most notably in alopecia totalis/universalis.

Trimming left V 5 bases short and J 5 bases short, with 5 bases between. CDR1 is SGHTA and CDR2 is FQGNSA in the germline V gene. The CDR3 contains 11 residues. Investigators isolated RNA and reverse transcribed it into cDNA to act as the sequencing template. Some clones are missing from TCRdb's copy, which holds only in-frame ones; the method was immunoSEQ multiplex PCR. This sample carries around 100,000 clones, 55% of them seen once, and the ten largest clones take around 8.5%. Sequencing used CD4+ T cells sorted from blood. The source of this sequence is a human donor in good health. The rearrangement links TRBV7-2 to TRBJ2-3, with a tentative D call TRBD2 (5 bases). CDR3 amino acids: CASSTRDTQYF. The CDR3 region has the DNA TGTGCCAGCAGCACTAGAGATACGCAGTATTTT.